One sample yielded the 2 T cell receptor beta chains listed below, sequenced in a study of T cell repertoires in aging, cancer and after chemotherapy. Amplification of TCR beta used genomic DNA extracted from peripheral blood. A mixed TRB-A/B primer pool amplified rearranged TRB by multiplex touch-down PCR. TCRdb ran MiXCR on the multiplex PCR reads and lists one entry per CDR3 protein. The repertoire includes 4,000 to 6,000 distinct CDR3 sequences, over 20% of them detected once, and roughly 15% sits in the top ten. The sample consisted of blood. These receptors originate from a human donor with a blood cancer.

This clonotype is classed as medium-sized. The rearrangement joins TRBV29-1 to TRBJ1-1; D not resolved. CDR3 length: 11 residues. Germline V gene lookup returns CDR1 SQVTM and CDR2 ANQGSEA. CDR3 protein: CSGSMNTEAFF. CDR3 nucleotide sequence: TGCAGTGGCAGCATGAACACTGAAGCTTTCTTT.

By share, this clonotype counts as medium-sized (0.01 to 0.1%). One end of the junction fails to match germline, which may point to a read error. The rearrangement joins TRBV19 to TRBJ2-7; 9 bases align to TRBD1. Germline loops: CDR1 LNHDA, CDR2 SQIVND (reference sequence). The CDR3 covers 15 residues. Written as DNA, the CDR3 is TGTGCCAGTAGTCTAGACAGGGGGAACTACTACGAGCAGTACTTC. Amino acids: CASSLDRGNYYEQYF.